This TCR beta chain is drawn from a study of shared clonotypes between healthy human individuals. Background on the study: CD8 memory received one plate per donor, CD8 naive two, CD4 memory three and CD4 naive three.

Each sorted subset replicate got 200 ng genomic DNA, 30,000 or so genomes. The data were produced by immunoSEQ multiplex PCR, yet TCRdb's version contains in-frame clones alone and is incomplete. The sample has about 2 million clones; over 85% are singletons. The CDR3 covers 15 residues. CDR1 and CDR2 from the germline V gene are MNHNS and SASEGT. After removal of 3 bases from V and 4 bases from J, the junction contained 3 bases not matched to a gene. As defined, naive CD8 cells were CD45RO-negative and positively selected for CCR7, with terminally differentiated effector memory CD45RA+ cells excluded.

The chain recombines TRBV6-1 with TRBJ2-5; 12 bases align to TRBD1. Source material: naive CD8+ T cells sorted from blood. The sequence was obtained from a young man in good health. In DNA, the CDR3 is TGTGCCAGCAGTGAGGGACAGGGGGCAGGAGAGACCCAGTACTTC. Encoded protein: CASSEGQGAGETQYF.